This is a list of T cell receptor beta chains from one sample in a study of blood T cell repertoires in COVID-19. TCRdb's table, derived via immunoSEQ multiplex PCR, lists solely in-frame clones and lacks some. The data show 65,000 to 90,000 clones, with roughly four fifths seen just once and about 9.4% held by the top ten. Sequenced material: peripheral blood. The receptor source for this set is a man aged 60 to 69 with acute or convalescent COVID-19. Each CDR3 is given with its conserved first and last residue. A D gene is named only where the DNA matches it firmly. A clone size is listed for some rows: how often the clone was seen (once, few, many), or a class if it is expanded.

D gene	CDR3 length	J gene	V gene	clone size	CDR3 protein	CDR3 DNA
-	13	TRBJ1-2	TRBV11-3	-	CASSLLGGYGYTF	TGTGCCAGCAGCCTTCTGGGAGGGTACGGCTACACCTTC
TRBD1	12	TRBJ2-1	TRBV7-2	-	CASSLDRAEQFF	TGTGCCAGCAGCTTGGACAGGGCTGAGCAGTTCTTC
-	15	TRBJ2-7	TRBV12-5	-	CASGLRLDGTYEQYF	TGTGCTAGTGGTTTGCGATTGGACGGGACCTACGAGCAGTACTTC
TRBD2	14	TRBJ2-3	TRBV5-8	-	CASSPSGGTDTQYF	TGTGCCAGCAGCCCGTCCGGGGGGACAGATACGCAGTATTTT
-	13	TRBJ2-7	TRBV3-1/TRBV3-2	-	CASSYRSGNEQYF	TGTGCCAGCAGCTACAGGTCTGGTAACGAGCAGTACTTC
-	17	TRBJ2-7	TRBV5-4	-	CASSDPQGNLFPYEQYF	TGTGCCAGCAGCGACCCCCAGGGTAACCTTTTCCCCTACGAGCAGTACTTC
-	13	TRBJ2-2	TRBV5-1	-	CASTGEGAGELFF	TGCGCCAGCACAGGAGAAGGGGCCGGGGAGCTGTTTTTT
-	18	TRBJ2-2	TRBV5-1	-	CASSLDARQRTNTGELFF	TGCGCCAGCAGCTTGGACGCGCGACAGCGAACGAACACCGGGGAGCTGTTTTTT
TRBD1	16	TRBJ1-3	TRBV5-6	-	CASSGDREISGNTIYF	TGTGCCAGCAGCGGGGACAGGGAGATCTCTGGAAACACCATATATTTT
-	15	TRBJ2-7	TRBV29-1	-	CSFGPCDRSSYEQYF	TGCAGCTTCGGGCCTTGTGACAGGAGCTCCTACGAGCAGTACTTC
-	15	TRBJ1-6	TRBV15	-	CATSRAGIVNSPLHF	TGTGCCACCAGCAGAGCAGGTATCGTTAATTCACCCCTCCACTTT
TRBD1	13	TRBJ2-3	TRBV12-3/TRBV12-4	-	CASRPTGGDTQYF	TGTGCCAGCAGACCCACAGGGGGAGATACGCAGTATTTT
-	16	TRBJ1-2	TRBV2	-	CASSGGPNRVGYGYTF	TGTGCCAGCAGTGGGGGCCCAAACAGGGTCGGCTATGGCTACACCTTC
-	14	TRBJ1-2	TRBV3-1/TRBV3-2	-	CASSAQGQGDGYTF	TGTGCCAGCAGCGCACAGGGCCAAGGAGATGGCTACACCTTC
TRBD1	14	TRBJ1-1	TRBV2	-	CASRVDRAGTEAFF	TGTGCCAGCAGGGTCGACAGGGCGGGAACTGAAGCTTTCTTT
-	15	TRBJ1-1	TRBV28	-	CASSPGGAAGPEAFF	TGTGCCAGCAGTCCTGGGGGGGCGGCGGGGCCTGAAGCTTTCTTT
-	12	TRBJ1-3	TRBV7-2	-	CASSEQMNTIYF	TGTGCCAGCAGCGAACAGATGAACACCATATATTTT
-	15	TRBJ2-3	TRBV4-2	once	CASSQDRSQSVTQYF	TGTGCCAGCAGCCAAGATCGGAGCCAGTCAGTGACGCAGTATTTT
TRBD1	14	TRBJ2-7	TRBV3-1/TRBV3-2	-	CASSQGQGSYEQYF	TGTGCCAGCAGCCAAGGACAGGGTTCCTACGAGCAGTACTTC
-	12	TRBJ2-3	TRBV5-5	once	CASSLELDTQYF	TGTGCCAGCAGCTTGGAGCTAGATACGCAGTATTTT
-	12	TRBJ1-4	TRBV5-1	-	CASSLDRIRLFF	TGCGCCAGCAGCTTGGATCGAATCAGACTGTTTTTT
-	13	TRBJ1-2	TRBV7-2	-	CASTLPGTLRDTF	TGTGCCAGCACCCTACCGGGGACACTTCGGGACACCTTC
TRBD1	12	TRBJ2-7	TRBV27	-	CARGTGGYEQYF	TGTGCCCGAGGGACAGGGGGCTACGAGCAGTACTTC
-	15	TRBJ2-3	TRBV5-4	once	CASSTEGQRTDTQYF	TGTGCCAGCAGCACGGAAGGACAGCGCACAGATACGCAGTATTTT
TRBD1	15	TRBJ2-3	TRBV7-9	-	CASGRTGGSTDTQYF	TGTGCCAGCGGCCGAACAGGGGGTTCCACAGATACGCAGTATTTT
-	14	TRBJ2-2	TRBV6-5	-	CATHMSGGHGELFF	TGTGCCACCCACATGTCGGGGGGCCACGGGGAGCTGTTTTTT
-	14	TRBJ2-3	TRBV6-5	-	CASSSGYGTDTQYF	TGTGCCAGCAGTTCAGGCTACGGCACAGATACGCAGTATTTT
TRBD2	15	TRBJ2-3	TRBV2	-	CASRPWTSGTDTQYF	TGTGCCAGCAGACCATGGACTAGCGGCACAGATACGCAGTATTTT
TRBD1	13	TRBJ2-5	TRBV2	-	CASIRDSRETQYF	TGTGCCAGCATCCGGGACAGCAGGGAGACCCAGTACTTC
TRBD2	15	TRBJ2-2	TRBV5-1	once	CASSPGLANTGELFF	TGCGCCAGCAGCCCGGGACTAGCGAACACCGGGGAGCTGTTTTTT
-	14	TRBJ1-1	TRBV28	-	CASSLGGANTEAFF	TGTGCCAGCAGTTTGGGGGGGGCGAACACTGAAGCTTTCTTT
TRBD1	14	TRBJ2-1	TRBV18	-	CASSPNRGQGEQFF	TGTGCCAGCTCACCGAACAGGGGGCAGGGTGAGCAGTTCTTC
TRBD1	15	TRBJ2-1	TRBV10-3	-	CAINPGQGSCNEQFF	TGTGCCATCAATCCGGGACAGGGGTCCTGCAATGAGCAGTTCTTC
TRBD1	16	TRBJ1-6	TRBV15	-	CATSREGTGQGSPLHF	TGTGCCACCAGCAGAGAAGGGACAGGGCAGGGCTCACCCCTCCACTTT
TRBD1	13	TRBJ1-2	TRBV9	-	CASSRDSNYGYTF	TGTGCCAGCAGTCGGGACAGCAACTATGGCTACACCTTC
-	13	TRBJ1-2	TRBV6-5	-	CASRGGPGYGYTF	TGTGCCAGCAGGGGGGGGCCAGGGTATGGCTACACCTTC
-	12	TRBJ2-5	TRBV20-1	-	CSASPQSETQYF	TGCAGTGCTAGTCCACAATCGGAGACCCAGTACTTC
TRBD1	18	TRBJ1-3	TRBV4-3	-	CASSHPGGDRSFGNTIYF	TGCGCCAGCAGCCACCCAGGCGGGGACAGGAGCTTTGGAAACACCATATATTTT
TRBD1	14	TRBJ2-7	TRBV7-2	-	CASSFPGGRYEQYF	TGTGCCAGCAGCTTTCCAGGGGGCCGCTACGAGCAGTACTTC
-	15	TRBJ1-1	TRBV3-1/TRBV3-2	-	CASSQFYSTNTEAFF	TGTGCCAGCAGCCAATTCTACAGTACGAACACTGAAGCTTTCTTT
-	15	TRBJ1-4	TRBV21-1	-	CASSSAGTGSEKLFF	TGTGCCAGCAGCAGTGCCGGGACAGGGAGTGAAAAACTGTTTTTT
TRBD1	14	TRBJ1-6	TRBV28	-	CASSSRDRDSPLHF	TGTGCCAGCAGTTCCCGGGACAGGGATTCACCCCTCCACTTT
-	14	TRBJ2-6	TRBV2	-	CASSPFSGANVLTF	TGTGCCAGCAGCCCCTTCTCTGGGGCCAACGTCCTGACTTTC
-	14	TRBJ1-5	TRBV7-2	-	CASSSTGGNQPQHF	TGTGCCAGCAGCTCCACAGGCGGCAATCAGCCCCAGCATTTT
-	13	TRBJ2-2	TRBV5-1	-	CASSRDSTGELFF	TGCGCCAGCAGCCGCGACTCCACCGGGGAGCTGTTTTTT
-	16	TRBJ2-4	TRBV11-3	-	CASNPQEGSRKNIQYF	TGTGCCAGCAATCCTCAGGAAGGGAGCCGCAAAAACATTCAGTACTTC
-	16	TRBJ1-2	TRBV11-2	-	CASSPFGQFFSYGYTF	TGTGCCAGCAGCCCCTTCGGACAGTTCTTCTCCTATGGCTACACCTTC
-	11	TRBJ1-1	TRBV6-5	-	CASIGDTEAFF	TGTGCCAGCATCGGAGACACTGAAGCTTTCTTT
-	17	TRBJ2-1	TRBV11-2	-	CASSLDRGNRVVNEQFF	TGTGCCAGCAGCTTAGATCGAGGGAACAGGGTGGTCAATGAGCAGTTCTTC
-	14	TRBJ2-5	TRBV18	once	CASSLGLDQETQYF	TGTGCCAGCTCACTCGGGTTGGACCAAGAGACCCAGTACTTC
-	16	TRBJ1-6	TRBV7-8	-	CASSGSRAGDGSPLHF	TGTGCCAGCAGCGGCTCGAGGGCAGGCGATGGGTCACCCCTCCACTTT
-	13	TRBJ2-7	TRBV6-2/TRBV6-3	once	CASSYRGPYEQYF	TGTGCCAGCAGTTACAGGGGCCCTTACGAGCAGTACTTC
-	13	TRBJ1-1	TRBV18	once	CASSPPARTEAFF	TGTGCCAGCTCACCCCCCGCGAGGACTGAAGCTTTCTTT
-	11	TRBJ2-7	TRBV29-1	-	CSVARAYEQYF	TGCAGCGTTGCACGGGCCTACGAGCAGTACTTC
-	13	TRBJ2-5	TRBV12-3/TRBV12-4	-	CASSLNRVETQYF	TGTGCCAGCAGTTTAAACAGGGTGGAGACCCAGTACTTC